This T cell receptor (beta chain) is from a study of blood T cell repertoires in COVID-19. For the study at large: COVID-19 samples collected from the United States, Italy and Spain covered acute and convalescent phases.

Germline CDR1 and CDR2: KGHSH and LQKENI. The CDR3 totals 16 residues. The V gene lost 3 bases and the J gene lost 3 bases, with 17 bases spanning the gap. Individuals drawn from about 26 US areas were about 18 to 100 years old. The count of this clone is one. In the source study's methods: Reference gene primers were amplified, and this amplification served to estimate nucleated cell counts. Here immunoSEQ multiplex PCR was the method, and the copy in TCRdb shows in-frame clones only, minus some. The DNA was the basis for D and trimming; V, J and clone size are from that table. The sample has roughly 300,000 clones; roughly 90% are singletons.

The sample comprised PBMCs or T cells enriched from blood (not recorded which). This receptor was obtained from a woman aged 35 to 49 with acute COVID-19. J is TRBJ1-2 and V is TRBV18; tentatively, D is TRBD1 (5 bases). The CDR3 reads CASSPPFQGFDYGYTF. The CDR3 nucleotides are TGTGCCAGCTCACCGCCTTTTCAGGGATTTGACTATGGCTACACCTTC.